This T cell receptor beta chain was profiled in a study of blood T cell repertoires in COVID-19. Study-level information: Sample material is recorded as cDNA or gDNA derived from T cells, B-cell-depleted T cells, or PBMCs.

As processed by the authors: Nucleated cell counts were estimated from reference gene primer amplification. Here immunoSEQ multiplex PCR was the method, and the copy in TCRdb shows in-frame clones only, minus some. V and J calls and clone size come straight from that table; D and trimming were deduced from the DNA. The sample consists of approximately 190,000 clones, roughly four fifths of them appearing once. The germline gives CDR1 LNHDA, CDR2 SQIVND (reference sequence). V was cut by 7 bases and J by 3 bases, with 12 bases left in between. CDR3 length: 13 residues. Input material: peripheral blood. J is TRBJ1-1 and V is TRBV19; tentative D call: TRBD1 (5 bases). This receptor was taken from a woman between 35 and 50 years old with acute or convalescent COVID-19. The CDR3 nucleotides read TGTGCCAGTAATGGCTGGGGGGACACTGAAGCTTTCTTT. Amino acid sequence: CASNGWGDTEAFF.